This paragraph covers one T cell receptor (beta chain) sequence. In the authors' methods: Researchers report that nucleated cell counts were estimated from reference gene primer amplification. Repertoires were generated with immunoSEQ multiplex PCR, while TCRdb's copy carries only in-frame clones and drops some. Clonal size and the V and J genes are those of that table, whereas D and trimming came from the DNA. In the table there are 100,000 or so clones, roughly 85% of which are singletons. These data come from a study of blood T cell repertoires in COVID-19. About the study: The United States, Italy and Spain were the sources of the acute and convalescent COVID-19 samples. PBMCs, B-cell-depleted T cells, or T cells were the source of the cDNA or gDNA that made up the material.

The CDR3 is made up of 14 amino acids. Germline values: CDR1 SGHRS, CDR2 YFSETQ. V was clipped by 0 bases and J by 4 bases, with 7 bases between them. This TCR came from a woman older than 75 with acute or convalescent COVID-19. This chain connects TRBV5-1 to TRBJ2-2; D gene unclear. Specimen: peripheral blood. CDR3 bases: TGCGCCAGCAGCTTGGACAGCCCCACCGGGGAGCTGTTTTTT. Residues: CASSLDSPTGELFF.